The clone carrying this T cell receptor beta chain was seen more than once but under ten times. The antigen remains undetermined. This sample was taken from a study of blood T cells in healthy people across ages. Findings and caveats of the study: In the absence of known donor CMV status, changes in expanded clonotypes were possibly confounded. With naive T cell percentage, TCR beta diversity showed a strong correlation.

The authors extracted at least 5.5 micrograms of total RNA per sample. In germline, CDR1 is SEHNR, CDR2 FQNEAQ (reference sequence). This CDR3 is 17 amino acids long. V lost 2 bases and J lost 8, with 21 bases in between. Primers used in a second PCR of about 7 to 11 cycles were a sample-barcoded 5' primer and a J-beta primer mix. Each cDNA molecule, via a template-switch adaptor with 12 random nucleotides, was tagged. TCRdb reanalysed the 5' RACE reads using MiXCR and keeps one entry per CDR3 protein. The sample holds over 500,000 distinct CDR3 sequences, 52% seen once. The clonotype was recovered from a woman over 75 in good health. Specimen: blood. The chain joins TRBV7-9 to TRBJ1-4; D perhaps matches TRBD1 (6 bases). The CDR3 DNA reads as TGTGCCAGCAGCTTATCGAGGAGGATAGGACAGACGGAAAAACTGTTTTTT. It translates to CASSLSRRIGQTEKLFF.